These 27 T cell receptor beta chains were sequenced from one sample in a study of blood T cell repertoires in COVID-19. Data came from immunoSEQ multiplex PCR; TCRdb stores just in-frame clones and leaves some out. The data contain 85,000 to 100,000 clones, around 88% of them singletons. Sample: peripheral blood. The receptors come from a man aged 45-60 years with COVID-19, enrolled during active disease.

This sequence joins TRBV5-3 and TRBJ1-6; D unresolved. TRBV5-3 is an open reading frame whose function is uncertain. Trimming stripped 4 bases from V and 9 bases from J, with 26 bases between. CDR3 length: 18 residues. In DNA, the CDR3 is TGTGCCAGAAGCCCGGGAGTTTCGGCCGCCTCCAGCGGTTCACCCCTCCACTTT. Residues: CARSPGVSAASSGSPLHF.

This chain connects TRBV5-4 to TRBJ1-3, with unresolved D. Trimming removed 0 bases at V and 0 bases at J, with 7 bases between. Germline lookup yields CDR1 SGHNT and CDR2 YYREEE (reference sequence). CDR3 length equals 15 residues. The CDR3 sequence is CASSLELSSGNTIYF. The CDR3 DNA reads TGTGCCAGCAGCTTGGAACTCTCCTCTGGAAACACCATATATTTT.

The chain carries TRBV6-4 and TRBJ2-7, with 14 bases identical to TRBD2. The CDR3 runs 15 residues. With 7 bases clipped from V and 4 bases from J, the junction kept 6 bases outside the gene matches. Germline V gene lookup returns CDR1 MRHNA and CDR2 SNTAGT. The CDR3 nucleotides are TGTGCCAGCAATATGACTAGCGGGGGGGCTTACGAGCAGTACTTC. Protein sequence: CASNMTSGGAYEQYF.

The chain uses TRBV4-1 and TRBJ1-2; D is uncertain. Trimming cost V 4 bases and J 3 bases, with 15 bases left between them. This CDR3 has 15 amino acids. Germline V gene lookup returns CDR1 MGHRA and CDR2 YSYEKL. CDR3 amino acids: CASSPRTPFDYGYTF. The CDR3 DNA reads as TGCGCCAGCAGCCCCAGGACTCCCTTTGACTATGGCTACACCTTC.

V and J are TRBV28 and TRBJ2-7, with TRBD1 matching over 9 bases. V shed 4 bases, J shed 5 bases, and the junction held 9 bases outside the gene matches. The V gene's germline CDR1 is MDHEN and CDR2 SYDVKM. The CDR3 contains 15 residues. CDR3 residues: CASSYRGQGRNEQYF. The DNA for the CDR3 is TGTGCCAGCAGTTACCGAGGACAGGGGAGGAACGAGCAGTACTTC.

This chain links TRBV6-6 with TRBJ1-1; 8 bases align to TRBD1. V dropped 7 bases and J dropped 3; count of bases not matched to a gene: 7. Germline V CDR1 and CDR2: MNHNY, SVGAGI (reference sequence). The CDR3 has 14 amino acids. CDR3 loop: CASTQQGVYTEAFF. The CDR3 DNA reads as TGTGCCAGCACCCAACAGGGGGTGTACACTGAAGCTTTCTTT.

This clone was recorded only once. The V gene is TRBV5-5, the J gene TRBJ2-2; TRBD2 matches at 9 bases. Germline CDR1 and CDR2: SGHKS and YYEKEE (reference sequence). The CDR3 is 17 residues long. The J segment lost 4 bases and the V segment lost 1 base, leaving 8 bases of the junction unmatched. CDR3 in amino acids: CASSLNPGTSITGELFF. In DNA, the CDR3 is TGTGCCAGCAGCTTGAACCCCGGGACTAGCATCACCGGGGAGCTGTTTTTT.

V usage is TRBV7-9 and J usage is TRBJ1-1; D call uncertain. Germline V gene data show CDR1 as SEHNR and CDR2 as FQNEAQ (reference sequence). Trimming removed 0 bases at V and 2 bases at J, with 4 bases between. The CDR3 runs to 13 residues. CDR3: CASSLAANTEAFF. DNA of the CDR3: TGTGCCAGCAGCTTAGCAGCCAACACTGAAGCTTTCTTT.

The CDR3: CASSHQGSGTEAFF. In nucleotides, the CDR3 is TGCGCCAGCAGCCACCAGGGGTCGGGCACTGAAGCTTTCTTT. The rearrangement uses TRBV5-1 and TRBJ1-1; tentative D call: TRBD1 (6 bases). CDR1 and CDR2 from the germline V gene are SGHRS and YFSETQ. The CDR3 sequence is 14 residues long. V lost 4 bases to trimming and J lost 4 bases, with 14 bases between them.

The chain carries TRBV5-5 and TRBJ2-5, with D perhaps TRBD2 (7 bases). This CDR3 contains 14 residues. The ends were cut back, 4 bases at V and 1 base at J, with 11 bases in the middle. Germline CDR1 SGHKS, CDR2 YYEKEE (reference sequence). The CDR3 sequence is CASSGGAVQETQYF. The CDR3 region has the DNA TGTGCCAGCAGCGGGGGGGCCGTCCAAGAGACCCAGTACTTC.

The V call is TRBV7-9, the J call TRBJ2-1; TRBD1 agrees at 9 bases. Losses at the gene ends were 5 bases for V and 9 bases for J; bases not matched to a gene: 11. The CDR3 covers 15 residues. The germline V gene encodes CDR1 SEHNR and CDR2 FQNEAQ (reference sequence). CDR3 sequence reads: CASSPQGTGLSEQFF. The DNA for the CDR3 is TGTGCCAGCAGCCCACAGGGGACAGGGCTTAGTGAGCAGTTCTTC. Filled out from reference TRBV7-9 and TRBJ2-1, the complete variable domain reads DTGVSQNPRHKITKRGQNVTFRCDPISEHNRLYWYRQTLGQGPEFLTYFQNEAQLEKSRLLSDRFSAERPKGSFSTLEIQRTEQGDSAMYLCASSPQGTGLSEQFFGPGTRLTVL.

The chain joins TRBV11-3 to TRBJ2-2, with D tentatively TRBD2 (7 bases). The V gene's germline CDR1 is SGHNT and CDR2 YENEEA. The CDR3 is 14 amino acids. The germline V and J ends were trimmed by 1 base and 6 bases, with 9 bases remaining between them. CDR3 in amino acids: CASSLGGGPGELFF. The DNA for the CDR3 is TGTGCCAGCAGCTTAGGGGGGGGCCCCGGGGAGCTGTTTTTT.

The rearrangement uses TRBV15 and TRBJ1-5; a possible D gene is TRBD1 (6 bases). The CDR3 is 18 residues long. The V gene's germline CDR1 is LNHNV and CDR2 YYDKDF (reference sequence). Between the trimmed V and J ends, which lost 0 bases and 7 bases, there was a span of 22 bases. The chain's CDR3 is CATSREGAQQGRGQPQHF. CDR3 in DNA: TGTGCCACCAGCAGAGAGGGGGCCCAACAGGGTCGTGGACAGCCCCAGCATTTT.

This clone was seen once. The chain links TRBV28 to TRBJ1-6, with 8 bases fitting TRBD1. Germline V CDR1 and CDR2: MDHEN, SYDVKM. The CDR3 extends over 15 amino acids. J was trimmed by 5 bases and V by 5 bases; bases with no gene match: 5. CDR3 nucleotides: TGTGCCAGCAGTCCCTCGGACAGGGATAATTCACCCCTCCACTTT. Residues: CASSPSDRDNSPLHF.

This clone showed up just once. The rearrangement joins TRBV6-5 to TRBJ1-2, with D possibly being TRBD1 (6 bases). The CDR3 sequence is 14 residues long. Trimming took off 9 bases at V and 2 bases at J, with 16 bases between the two ends. CDR1 and CDR2 from the germline V gene are MNHEY and SVGAGI. For the CDR3, the DNA is TGTGCCAGTAACCGAGGGGGGGGCAACTATGGCTACACCTTC. This codes for CASNRGGGNYGYTF.

This sequence joins TRBV29-1 and TRBJ1-5; TRBD1 aligns across 8 bases. V lost 7 bases and J lost 5; bases outside the gene matches: 7. The CDR3 is 13 amino acids. Looked up from germline, CDR1 is SQVTM and CDR2 is ANQGSEA. The CDR3 coding sequence is TGCAGCGCCGCGACAGGGGTGGATCAGCCCCAGCATTTT. As protein: CSAATGVDQPQHF. The variable domain in full, with the rest retrieved from reference TRBV29-1 and TRBJ1-5, is SAVISQKPSRDICQRGTSLTIQCQVDSQVTMMFWYRQQPGQSLTLIATANQGSEATYESGFVIDKFPISRPNLTFSTLTVSNMSPEDSSIYLCSAATGVDQPQHFGDGTRLSIL.

V gene TRBV7-3 combines with J gene TRBJ1-1, with TRBD1 identical over 8 bases. Germline V gene data show CDR1 as SGHTA and CDR2 as FQGTGA. Unmatched junction bases numbered 9, after V lost 5 bases and J lost 4 bases. The CDR3 sequence is 15 residues long. CDR3 DNA sequence: TGTGCCAGCAGCCCGGACAGGGAGAGGGCCACTGAAGCTTTCTTT. This gives the protein CASSPDRERATEAFF.

The genes are TRBV2 and TRBJ1-1; perhaps TRBD1 as D (5 bases). The CDR3 spans 13 residues. The germline V gene encodes CDR1 SNHLY and CDR2 FYNNEI. V was clipped by 7 bases and J by 4 bases, with 13 bases between them. In nucleotides, the CDR3 is TGTGCCAGCACCGCGGAGGGGAGCACTGAAGCTTTCTTT. Its protein product is CASTAEGSTEAFF.

V is TRBV29-1 and J is TRBJ2-1; TRBD2 aligns across 10 bases. Germline V gene lookup returns CDR1 SQVTM and CDR2 ANQGSEA. The CDR3 totals 15 residues. The J segment lost 1 base and the V segment lost 4 bases, leaving 4 bases of the junction unmatched. The CDR3 here is CSVGGLARSYNEQFF. The CDR3, as DNA: TGCAGCGTTGGGGGACTAGCGAGGTCCTACAATGAGCAGTTCTTC.

The V and J genes are TRBV11-2 and TRBJ2-3; D is unclear. Between the trimmed V and J ends, which lost 3 bases and 2 bases, there was a span of 6 bases. Germline assignment: CDR1 SGHAT and CDR2 FQNNGV. CDR3 length equals 13 residues. The CDR3, as DNA: TGTGCCAGCAGCTTGAGATTCACAGATACGCAGTATTTT. It specifies CASSLRFTDTQYF.

In the case of this clone: One end of the junction is discordant with germline, which a read error may explain. The V call is TRBV5-1, the J call TRBJ2-2, with D perhaps matching TRBD1 (6 bases). CDR1 and CDR2 from the germline V gene are SGHRS and YFSETQ. CDR3 length equals 17 residues. The CDR3, as DNA: TGCGCCAGCAGTTTGGGGGCGCTTGGACTGGACACCGGGGAGCTGTTTTTT. Translated: CASSLGALGLDTGELFF.

CDR3 amino acids: CSVDLGGGSYEQYF. DNA of the CDR3: TGCAGCGTTGACTTGGGGGGGGGCTCCTACGAGCAGTACTTC. The gene calls are TRBV29-1 and TRBJ2-7, with 7 bases identical to TRBD2. This CDR3 is built from 14 residues. The trim removed 3 bases at V and 0 bases at J, leaving 5 bases unmatched. Germline V lookup: CDR1 SQVTM, CDR2 ANQGSEA.

The CDR3 coding sequence is TGTGCCAGCAGTGATGATGGGACATTTCTCAATGAAAAACTGTTTTTT. Translated: CASSDDGTFLNEKLFF. The chain links TRBV6-1 to TRBJ1-4; tentative D call: TRBD1 (6 bases). The germline V and J ends were trimmed by 3 bases and 5 bases, with 16 bases remaining between them. There are 16 residues in the CDR3. Looked up from germline, CDR1 is MNHNS and CDR2 is SASEGT.

This chain uses TRBV10-3 with TRBJ1-1; D is unclear. The CDR3 runs to 15 residues. Germline lookup yields CDR1 ENHRY and CDR2 SYGVKD. Trimming removed 0 bases from V and 0 bases from J, with 8 bases in between. The CDR3 region is CAISESRQLNTEAFF. The CDR3 nucleotides are TGTGCCATCAGTGAGTCGAGGCAGTTGAACACTGAAGCTTTCTTT.

The chain uses TRBV3-1 (or the pseudogene TRBV3-2) and TRBJ2-4, with D perhaps TRBD1 (5 bases). Trimming removed 0 bases from V and 6 bases from J, with 12 bases in between. In germline, CDR1 is LGHDT, CDR2 YNNKEL (reference sequence). CDR3 length: 15 residues. The CDR3 reads CASSQDRQGGNIQYF. The CDR3 DNA reads as TGTGCCAGCAGCCAAGACCGGCAGGGTGGAAACATTCAGTACTTC.

V gene TRBV15 combines with J gene TRBJ2-7; 7 bases align to TRBD1. This CDR3 spans 14 amino acids. The ends lost 2 bases at V and 4 bases at J; junction bases unmatched: 5. The germline V gene has CDR1 LNHNV and CDR2 YYDKDF (reference sequence). CDR3 region: CATSRPDRAYEQYF. CDR3 DNA: TGTGCCACCAGCAGACCCGACAGGGCTTACGAGCAGTACTTC.

CDR3 amino acids: CASSSGQGRGTEAFF. CDR3 nucleotide sequence: TGTGCCAGCAGCTCGGGACAAGGAAGAGGCACTGAAGCTTTCTTT. J is TRBJ1-1 and V is TRBV7-9; D is possibly TRBD1 (6 bases). Germline CDR1 SEHNR, CDR2 FQNEAQ (reference sequence). The CDR3 runs 15 residues. Between the trimmed V and J ends, which lost 4 bases and 4 bases, there was a span of 16 bases.